The next 21 T cell receptor beta chains were all read from a single sample in a study of shared clonotypes between healthy human individuals. Assay used: immunoSEQ multiplex PCR; TCRdb lists only in-frame clones, some missing. This table holds 2 million to 3 million clones, approximately 93% found once. Sequencing was done on a sample of naive CD4+ T cells from PBMCs. Subset in this sample: CD45RA+ positively selected. The receptors shown here come from a man in his late teens or twenties in good health. Some clones in this sample may be carry-over from other donors' samples.

The V gene is TRBV12-2, the J gene TRBJ2-1; the D call in the table, TRBD2, was not verified against the DNA. TRBV12-2 is noted as a pseudogene. CDR3 length: 17 amino acids. In nucleotides, the CDR3 is TGTGCAAGTCGCTCGACCCCCCCCTGGCGGCGCTACAATGAGCAGTTCTTC. Encoded protein: CASRSTPPWRRYNEQFF.

This chain connects TRBV7-8 to TRBJ2-2; TRBD2 might be the D (5 bases). This CDR3 region has 14 residues. Trimming cost V 4 bases and J 2 bases, with 8 bases left between them. The V gene's germline CDR1 is SGHVS and CDR2 FQNEAQ. CDR3 coding DNA: TGTGCCAGCAGCTCGAGGACTAACACCGGGGAGCTGTTTTTT. Translating it yields CASSSRTNTGELFF.

V gene TRBV11-2 combines with J gene TRBJ2-1, with 11 bases fitting TRBD2. The junction had 8 bases not matched to a gene; V was cut back by 4 bases and J by 9 bases. The CDR3 spans 15 residues. Germline V gene lookup returns CDR1 SGHAT and CDR2 FQNNGV. For the CDR3, the DNA is TGTGCCAGCAGCTCCGGCGGTCTAGCGGGAGGTGAGCAGTTCTTC. It is translated as CASSSGGLAGGEQFF.

The chain joins TRBV5-1 to TRBJ2-3; no reliable D call. The germline V and J ends were trimmed by 0 bases and 0 bases, with 8 bases remaining between them. The CDR3 contains 15 residues. Germline-derived CDR1 and CDR2 are SGHRS and YFSETQ. The CDR3 DNA reads TGCGCCAGCAGCTTGGCGGTTAGCAGCACAGATACGCAGTATTTT. Protein product: CASSLAVSSTDTQYF.

For this clone: Other DNA variants within this sample encode the same CDR3. V is TRBV19 and J is TRBJ2-3; 7 bases are a match to TRBD1. CDR1 and CDR2 (germline): LNHDA, SQIVND (reference sequence). J lost 0 bases, V lost 4 bases, and 4 bases had no gene match. The CDR3 covers 15 residues. For the CDR3, the DNA is TGTGCCAGTAGTAACAGGGGTGGGAGCACAGATACGCAGTATTTT. Translated: CASSNRGGSTDTQYF. The whole variable domain, filled in from reference TRBV19 and TRBJ2-3, reads DGGITQSPKYLFRKEGQNVTLSCEQNLNHDAMYWYRQDPGQGLRLIYYSQIVNDFQKGDIAEGYSVSREKKESFPLTVTSAQKNPTAFYLCASSNRGGSTDTQYFGPGTRLTVL.

This clone appeared once. The chain couples TRBV18 to TRBJ2-2; no reliable D call. Germline V gene sequence: CDR1 KGHSH, CDR2 LQKENI. The CDR3 loop spans 14 amino acids. The ends were cut back, 6 bases at V and 4 bases at J, with 12 bases in the middle. CDR3 loop: CASSRVLSTGELFF. CDR3 coding DNA: TGTGCCAGCTCCCGGGTTCTGAGCACCGGGGAGCTGTTTTTT. Variable domain in full (rest from reference TRBV18 and TRBJ2-2): NAGVMQNPRHLVRRRGQEARLRCSPMKGHSHVYWYRQLPEEGLKFMVYLQKENIIDESGMPKERFSAEFPKEGPSILRIQQVVRGDSAAYFCASSRVLSTGELFFGEGSRLTVL.

This sequence joins TRBV25-1 and TRBJ2-7, with a tentative D call TRBD1 (5 bases). Germline assignment: CDR1 MGHDK and CDR2 SYGVNS. This CDR3 is 15 amino acids long. V was cut by 4 bases and J by 1 base, with 14 bases left in between. The CDR3 sequence: CASSALDSSSYEQYF. The CDR3 DNA reads as TGTGCCAGCAGTGCCCTAGACAGTTCGTCCTACGAGCAGTACTTC.

The J gene is TRBJ1-2, the V gene TRBV5-1, with a possible D match to TRBD1 (6 bases). Trimming removed 5 bases at V and 6 bases at J, with 17 bases between. Germline V gene lookup returns CDR1 SGHRS and CDR2 YFSETQ. The CDR3 runs 14 residues. CDR3 residues: CASRPGQTRHGYTF. The CDR3 nucleotides are TGCGCCAGCAGACCAGGACAGACGCGGCATGGCTACACCTTC.

V and J are TRBV28 and TRBJ2-7, with no clear D. The germline gives CDR1 MDHEN, CDR2 SYDVKM. The germline V and J ends were trimmed by 5 bases and 7 bases, with 12 bases remaining between them. The CDR3 loop spans 12 amino acids. The CDR3 nucleotides are TGTGCCAGCAGTATCGACTCTAGAGAGCAGTACTTC. Translation gives CASSIDSREQYF.

V and J are TRBV11-2 and TRBJ2-3; perhaps TRBD1 as D (5 bases). The germline V gene encodes CDR1 SGHAT and CDR2 FQNNGV. Between the trimmed V and J ends, which lost 0 bases and 2 bases, there was a span of 15 bases. This CDR3 contains 17 residues. Here the CDR3 reads CASSLERGPRATDTQYF. CDR3 in DNA: TGTGCCAGCAGCTTAGAAAGAGGTCCCAGGGCCACAGATACGCAGTATTTT.

This clone was seen only once. This chain joins TRBV14 and TRBJ2-7; TRBD2 agrees at 8 bases. The CDR3 contains 15 residues. From germline, CDR1 is SGHDN and CDR2 FVKESK. Losses at the gene ends were 1 base for V and 1 base for J; bases not matched to a gene: 3. The CDR3 loop is CASSQVPGGSYEQYF. The DNA of the CDR3 is TGTGCCAGCAGCCAAGTGCCGGGGGGGTCCTACGAGCAGTACTTC.

Note on this clone: In the same sample, other DNA sequences code for this CDR3. The chain is built from TRBV9 and TRBJ1-1; D gene ambiguous. Germline V gene sequence: CDR1 SGDLS, CDR2 YYNGEE. The CDR3 extends over 13 amino acids. Trimming pared 2 bases from V and 0 bases from J, leaving 5 bases between. The CDR3 sequence: CASSVSLNTEAFF. CDR3 in DNA: TGTGCCAGCAGCGTTTCTCTGAACACTGAAGCTTTCTTT.

The rearrangement uses TRBV9 and TRBJ1-5; D remains ambiguous. The V and J ends lost 0 bases and 7 bases respectively, with 11 bases between them. The CDR3 totals 14 residues. CDR1 SGDLS and CDR2 YYNGEE come from the germline V gene. CDR3 in amino acids: CASSVEPRGQPQHF. The CDR3 coding sequence is TGTGCCAGCAGCGTAGAACCCCGGGGACAGCCCCAGCATTTT.

The V call is TRBV28, the J call TRBJ1-1; 7 bases line up with TRBD1. The germline V gene encodes CDR1 MDHEN and CDR2 SYDVKM. This CDR3 spans 16 amino acids. The V segment lost 2 bases and the J segment 3 bases; nucleotides outside the gene matches: 9. CDR3 DNA: TGTGCCAGCAGTTTAGGAGGGGGCAGGGGTGACACTGAAGCTTTCTTT. Translation: CASSLGGGRGDTEAFF.

J is TRBJ1-2 and V is TRBV28; D remains ambiguous. The length of the CDR3 is 13 residues. V lost 6 bases to trimming and J lost 5 bases, with 13 bases between them. Germline V gene lookup returns CDR1 MDHEN and CDR2 SYDVKM. The chain's CDR3 is CASSPAPGYGYTF. In DNA, the CDR3 is TGTGCCAGCAGCCCTGCCCCTGGTTATGGCTACACCTTC.

This chain uses TRBV18 with TRBJ1-3; 8 nucleotides align to TRBD1. Trimming at V came to 2 bases and at J to 2 bases, leaving 5 bases not matched to a gene. The V gene's germline CDR1 is KGHSH and CDR2 LQKENI. This CDR3 is 16 amino acids long. The CDR3 nucleotides read TGTGCCAGCTCACCATCGGGACAGGTCGCTGGAAACACCATATATTTT. Translation: CASSPSGQVAGNTIYF.

The chain has TRBV6-5 and TRBJ2-1, with TRBD2 as a possible D gene (5 bases). Germline CDR1 is MNHEY and CDR2 is SVGAGI. CDR3 length: 13 amino acids. The V and J ends lost 8 bases and 4 bases respectively, with 12 bases between them. The CDR3: CASGYSVYNEQFF. The DNA for the CDR3 is TGTGCCAGCGGGTATAGCGTTTACAATGAGCAGTTCTTC.

The chain recombines TRBV19 with TRBJ1-4, with no clear D. The CDR3 runs 13 residues. Germline lookup yields CDR1 LNHDA and CDR2 SQIVND (reference sequence). The V end lost 7 bases, the J end lost 4 bases, and 10 bases lay between the germline ends. The CDR3 DNA follows: TGTGCCAGTAAATACATTAATAATGAAAAACTGTTTTTT. The encoded protein is CASKYINNEKLFF.

The genes are TRBV5-5 and TRBJ1-5, with 10 nucleotides matching TRBD1. CDR1 is SGHKS, CDR2 YYEKEE, per germline (reference sequence). Trimming took 4 bases from V and 5 from J; bases not matched to a gene: 9. The CDR3 is 16 residues long. The CDR3: CASSRRRQGAYQPQHF. The CDR3 DNA reads TGTGCCAGCAGCCGACGAAGACAGGGGGCTTATCAGCCCCAGCATTTT.

V usage is TRBV15 and J usage is TRBJ2-1, with D unresolved. Trimming shortened V by 2 bases and J by 8 bases, and 16 bases separated the two germline ends. Germline loops: CDR1 LNHNV, CDR2 YYDKDF (reference sequence). CDR3 length equals 15 residues. This CDR3 is CATSRRRNSWDEQFF. In nucleotides, the CDR3 is TGTGCCACCAGCAGAAGAAGAAACTCCTGGGATGAGCAGTTCTTC.

V is TRBV5-1 and J is TRBJ1-4, with 7 positions matching TRBD1. CDR3 length equals 15 residues. The germline V gene has CDR1 SGHRS and CDR2 YFSETQ. V gave up 5 bases and J gave up 4 bases; unmatched junction bases: 8. The CDR3 loop reads CASRIGQAYNEKLFF. As DNA, the CDR3 is TGCGCCAGCAGGATCGGACAGGCTTATAATGAAAAACTGTTTTTT.